This TCR beta chain came from a study of blood T cell repertoires in COVID-19. On the study more broadly: Acute and convalescent COVID-19 specimens originated in the United States, Italy and Spain. PBMCs, B-cell-depleted T cells, or T cells provided the cDNA or gDNA that made up the material.

Original data processing: Reference gene primer amplification gave estimated nucleated cell counts. Sequencing was performed with immunoSEQ multiplex PCR; in TCRdb, only in-frame clones are kept and a portion is missing. V and J calls and clone size follow that table, whereas D and trimming were derived from the DNA. The sample lists some 110,000 clones; approximately 86% were seen once. The length of the CDR3 is 15 residues. Germline CDR1 and CDR2: WNHNN and SYGVQD (reference sequence). Germline trimming cut 7 bases from V and 2 bases from J; bases unmatched to any gene: 7. The clonotype was recovered from a man aged 40-50 years with acute or convalescent COVID-19. The V gene is TRBV10-1, the J gene TRBJ2-2, with 7 nucleotides matching TRBD1. Sequencing used peripheral blood. The DNA for the CDR3 is TGCGCCAGCACGCCGGGACAGCGAAACACCGGGGAGCTGTTTTTT. Amino acids: CASTPGQRNTGELFF.